The clone carrying this TCR beta chain has at least ten counts. Its specificity is not known. CDR3 length: 13 residues. Trimming shortened V by 11 bases and J by 1 base, and 15 bases separated the two germline ends. Germline CDR1 and CDR2: LGHDT and YNNKEL (reference sequence). This sample stems from a study of T-cell memory formation after mild COVID-19. Notes on the study in general: Still unconfirmed is whether the second-wave clones peaking on day 37 recognized SARS-CoV-2. Some SARS-CoV-2-responding clones were already detected in memory before infection.

TCRdb itself ran the 5' RACE reads through MiXCR, one entry per CDR3 protein. The sample contains 300,000 to 400,000 distinct CDR3 sequences, around a sixth of which appear only once. The sequenced material came from PBMCs or a T cell subset sorted from them (not recorded which). The sequence came from a young man who had mild COVID-19 (a few samples of this study predate the infection). Cell type and time point are not known. The chain has TRBV3-1 and TRBJ2-7, with a possible D match to TRBD2 (6 bases). CDR3 coding DNA: TGTGCCGCAAGGAGGGCAGGGTCCTACGAGCAGTACTTC. This encodes CAARRAGSYEQYF.